The text below deals with one T cell receptor (beta chain). These data are taken from a study of blood T cell repertoires in COVID-19. Study context: Acute-phase and convalescent COVID-19 samples originated in the United States, Italy and Spain. PBMCs, B-cell-depleted T cells, or T cells were the source of the cDNA or gDNA that made up the material.

Germline V gene data show CDR1 as LGHDT and CDR2 as YNNKEL (reference sequence). CDR3 length: 16 residues. J gave up 5 bases and V 0 bases, and 5 bases lay outside the gene matches. Study processing details: Estimation of nucleated cell counts relied on the amplification of reference gene primers. Clones were sequenced by immunoSEQ multiplex PCR, and TCRdb holds only the in-frame ones, with some missing. For V, J and clone size, that table is used; D and trimming come from the DNA. The table shows hundreds of thousands of clones, with around 84% occurring only once. The clonotype comes from a woman under 30 with acute or convalescent COVID-19. The sequenced sample was peripheral blood. The chain recombines TRBV3-1 (or the pseudogene TRBV3-2) with TRBJ2-5; 11 bases are shared with TRBD2. The CDR3 DNA follows: TGTGCCAGCAGCCAAGATAGACTAGCGGGACCGGAGACCCAGTACTTC. Translation gives CASSQDRLAGPETQYF.